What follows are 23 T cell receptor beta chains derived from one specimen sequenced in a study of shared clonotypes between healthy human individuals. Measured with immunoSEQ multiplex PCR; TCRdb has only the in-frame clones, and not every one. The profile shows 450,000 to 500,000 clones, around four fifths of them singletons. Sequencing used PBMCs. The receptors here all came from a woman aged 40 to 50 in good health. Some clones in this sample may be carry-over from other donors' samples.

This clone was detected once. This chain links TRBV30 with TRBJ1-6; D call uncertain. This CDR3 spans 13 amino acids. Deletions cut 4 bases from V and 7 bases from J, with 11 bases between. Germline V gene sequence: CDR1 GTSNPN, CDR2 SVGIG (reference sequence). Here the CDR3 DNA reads TGTGCCTGGAAGCAAGGACCAAATTCACCCCTCCACTTT. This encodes CAWKQGPNSPLHF.

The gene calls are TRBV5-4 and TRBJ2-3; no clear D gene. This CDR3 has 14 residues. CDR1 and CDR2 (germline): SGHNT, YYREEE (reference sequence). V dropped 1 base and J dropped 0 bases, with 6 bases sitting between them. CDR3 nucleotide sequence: TGTGCCAGCAGCTTGCCCGCGAGCACAGATACGCAGTATTTT. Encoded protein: CASSLPASTDTQYF.

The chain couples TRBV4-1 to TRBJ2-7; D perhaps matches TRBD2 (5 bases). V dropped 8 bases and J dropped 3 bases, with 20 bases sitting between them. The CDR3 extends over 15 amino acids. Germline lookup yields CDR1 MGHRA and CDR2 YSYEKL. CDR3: CASPPENRGNYEQYF. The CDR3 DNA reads TGCGCCAGCCCCCCCGAAAATCGAGGGAACTACGAGCAGTACTTC.

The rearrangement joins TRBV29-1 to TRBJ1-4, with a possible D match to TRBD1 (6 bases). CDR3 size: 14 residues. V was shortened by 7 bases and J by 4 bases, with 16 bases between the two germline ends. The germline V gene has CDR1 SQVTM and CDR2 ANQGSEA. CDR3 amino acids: CSGLPTGHNEKLFF. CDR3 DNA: TGCAGCGGACTACCGACAGGCCATAATGAAAAACTGTTTTTT.

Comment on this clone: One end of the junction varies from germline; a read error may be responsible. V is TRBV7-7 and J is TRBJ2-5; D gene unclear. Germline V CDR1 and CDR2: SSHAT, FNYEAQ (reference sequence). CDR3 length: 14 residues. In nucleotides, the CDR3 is TGTGCTAGCAGCTTGTCTGGTATCCAAGAGACCCAGTACTTC. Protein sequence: CASSLSGIQETQYF.

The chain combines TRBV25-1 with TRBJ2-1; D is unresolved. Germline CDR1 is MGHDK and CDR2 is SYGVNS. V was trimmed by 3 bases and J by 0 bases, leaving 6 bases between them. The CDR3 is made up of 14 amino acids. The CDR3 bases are TGTGCCAGCAGTGATCTGAGCTCCTACAATGAGCAGTTCTTC. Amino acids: CASSDLSSYNEQFF.

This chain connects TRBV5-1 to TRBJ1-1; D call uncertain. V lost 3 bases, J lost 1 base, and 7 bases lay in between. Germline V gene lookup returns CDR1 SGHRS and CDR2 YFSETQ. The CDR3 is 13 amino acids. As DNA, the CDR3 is TGCGCCAGCAGCTCTCAGACGAACACTGAAGCTTTCTTT. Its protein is CASSSQTNTEAFF.

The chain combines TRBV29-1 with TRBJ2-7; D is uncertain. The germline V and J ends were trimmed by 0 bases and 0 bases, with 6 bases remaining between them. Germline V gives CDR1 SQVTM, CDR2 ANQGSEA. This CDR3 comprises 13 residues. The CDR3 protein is CSVEDIYSYEQYF. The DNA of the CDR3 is TGCAGCGTTGAAGACATCTACTCCTACGAGCAGTACTTC.

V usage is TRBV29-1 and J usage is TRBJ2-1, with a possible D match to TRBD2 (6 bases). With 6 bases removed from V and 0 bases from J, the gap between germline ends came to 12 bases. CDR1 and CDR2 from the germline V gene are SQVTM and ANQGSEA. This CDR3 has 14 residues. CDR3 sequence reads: CSVREASSYNEQFF. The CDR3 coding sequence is TGCAGCGTGAGGGAGGCTAGCTCCTACAATGAGCAGTTCTTC.

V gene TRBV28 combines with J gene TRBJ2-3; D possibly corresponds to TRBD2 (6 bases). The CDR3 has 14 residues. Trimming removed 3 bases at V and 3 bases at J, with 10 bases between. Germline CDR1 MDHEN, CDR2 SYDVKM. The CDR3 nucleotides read TGTGCCAGCAGTTTGGGTCGGGAGACAGATACGCAGTATTTT. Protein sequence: CASSLGRETDTQYF.

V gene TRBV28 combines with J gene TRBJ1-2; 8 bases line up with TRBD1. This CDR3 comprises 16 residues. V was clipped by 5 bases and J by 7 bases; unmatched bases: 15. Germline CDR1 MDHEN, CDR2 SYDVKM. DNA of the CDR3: TGTGCCAGCAGTGATACCCCAGCCGGGACAGGACTTGGCTACACCTTC. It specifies CASSDTPAGTGLGYTF.

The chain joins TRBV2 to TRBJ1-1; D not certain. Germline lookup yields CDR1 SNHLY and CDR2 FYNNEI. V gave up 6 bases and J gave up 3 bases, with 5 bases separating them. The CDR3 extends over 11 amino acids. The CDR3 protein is CASRWDTEAFF. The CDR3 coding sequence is TGTGCCAGCAGGTGGGACACTGAAGCTTTCTTT.

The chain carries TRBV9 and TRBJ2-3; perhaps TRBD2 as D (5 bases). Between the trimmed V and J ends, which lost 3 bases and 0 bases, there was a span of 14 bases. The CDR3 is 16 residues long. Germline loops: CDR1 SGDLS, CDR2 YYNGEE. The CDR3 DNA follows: TGTGCCAGCAGCGGAGTTGGGCGGGCTAGCACAGATACGCAGTATTTT. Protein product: CASSGVGRASTDTQYF.

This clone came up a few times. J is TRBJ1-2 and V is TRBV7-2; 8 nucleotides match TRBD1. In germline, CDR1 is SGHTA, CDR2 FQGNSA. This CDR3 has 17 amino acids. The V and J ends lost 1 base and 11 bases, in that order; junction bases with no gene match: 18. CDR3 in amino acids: CASSLGLGRGQGSSYTF. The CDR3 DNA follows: TGTGCCAGCAGCTTAGGGTTGGGCAGGGGGCAAGGTAGTAGTTACACCTTC.

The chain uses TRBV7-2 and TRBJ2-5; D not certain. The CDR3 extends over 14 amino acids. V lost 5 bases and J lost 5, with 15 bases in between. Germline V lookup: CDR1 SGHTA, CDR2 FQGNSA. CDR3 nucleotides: TGTGCCAGCAGCCCTTATCTTGTGGGCGAGACCCAGTACTTC. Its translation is CASSPYLVGETQYF.

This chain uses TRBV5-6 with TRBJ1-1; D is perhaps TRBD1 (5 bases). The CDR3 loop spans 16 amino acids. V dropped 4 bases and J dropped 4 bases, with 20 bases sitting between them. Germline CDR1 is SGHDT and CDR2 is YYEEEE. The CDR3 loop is CASSVGGGAVGTEAFF. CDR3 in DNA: TGTGCCAGCAGCGTCGGCGGTGGGGCCGTCGGCACTGAAGCTTTCTTT. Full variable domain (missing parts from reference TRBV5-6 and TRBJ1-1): DAGVTQSPTHLIKTRGQQVTLRCSPKSGHDTVSWYQQALGQGPQFIFQYYEEEERQRGNFPDRFSGHQFPNYSSELNVNALLLGDSALYLCASSVGGGAVGTEAFFGQGTRLTVV.

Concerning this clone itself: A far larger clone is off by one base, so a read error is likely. CDR3 loop: CASGLAIETQYF. The DNA for the CDR3 is TGTGCCAGCGGCTTAGCGATCGAGACCCAGTACTTC. The rearrangement uses TRBV11-3 and TRBJ2-5, with D perhaps TRBD2 (5 bases). Germline V lookup: CDR1 SGHNT, CDR2 YENEEA. The CDR3 length is 12 residues.

The CDR3 is CASSQGQGGCNQPQHF. The CDR3 nucleotides read TGCGCCAGCAGTCAAGGACAGGGGGGTTGCAATCAGCCCCAGCATTTT. This chain joins TRBV23-1 and TRBJ1-5; 10 nucleotides match TRBD1. TRBV23-1 is an ORF, and what it does is uncertain. The length of the CDR3 is 16 residues. J lost 2 bases, V lost 2 bases, and 3 bases had no gene match.

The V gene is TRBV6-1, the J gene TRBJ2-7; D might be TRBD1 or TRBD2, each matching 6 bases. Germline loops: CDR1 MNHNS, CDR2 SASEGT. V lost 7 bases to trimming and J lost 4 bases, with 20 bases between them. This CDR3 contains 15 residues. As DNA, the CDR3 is TGTGCCAGCAAACCGAGGGGACCGGGGGCGTACGAGCAGTACTTC. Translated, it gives CASKPRGPGAYEQYF.

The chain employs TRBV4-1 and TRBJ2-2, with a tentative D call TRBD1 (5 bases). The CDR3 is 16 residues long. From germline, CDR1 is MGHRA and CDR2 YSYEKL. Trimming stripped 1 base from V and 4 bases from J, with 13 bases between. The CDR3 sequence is CASSQGLGRVTGELFF. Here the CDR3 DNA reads TGCGCCAGCAGCCAAGGTCTGGGGCGCGTCACCGGGGAGCTGTTTTTT.

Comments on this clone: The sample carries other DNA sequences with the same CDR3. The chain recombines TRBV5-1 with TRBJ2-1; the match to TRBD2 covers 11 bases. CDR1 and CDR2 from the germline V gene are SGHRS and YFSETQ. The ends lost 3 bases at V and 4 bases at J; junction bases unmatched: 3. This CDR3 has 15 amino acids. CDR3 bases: TGCGCCAGCAGCTCCGGGACTAGCGGATACAATGAGCAGTTCTTC. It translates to CASSSGTSGYNEQFF.

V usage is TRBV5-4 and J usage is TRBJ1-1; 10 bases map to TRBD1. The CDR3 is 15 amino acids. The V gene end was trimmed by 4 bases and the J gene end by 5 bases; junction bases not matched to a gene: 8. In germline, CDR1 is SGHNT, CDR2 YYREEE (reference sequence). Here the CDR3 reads CASSQTTGGRTEAFF. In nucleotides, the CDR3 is TGTGCCAGCAGCCAAACGACAGGGGGCAGGACTGAAGCTTTCTTT. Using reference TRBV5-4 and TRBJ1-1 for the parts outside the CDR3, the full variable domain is ETGVTQSPTHLIKTRGQQVTLRCSSQSGHNTVSWYQQALGQGPQFIFQYYREEENGRGNFPPRFSGLQFPNYSSELNVNALELDDSALYLCASSQTTGGRTEAFFGQGTRLTVV.

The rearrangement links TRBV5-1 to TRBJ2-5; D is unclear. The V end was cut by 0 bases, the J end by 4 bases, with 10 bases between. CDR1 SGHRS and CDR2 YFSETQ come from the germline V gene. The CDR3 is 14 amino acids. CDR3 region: CASSLADSRETQYF. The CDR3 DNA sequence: TGCGCCAGCAGCTTGGCCGATAGTAGAGAGACCCAGTACTTC.